A single TCR beta chain is shown here with its context. What it binds is unknown. The study amplified TCR beta CDR3 regions using RNA transcripts. The library came from an HTBI-primed first-round RT-PCR and a second-round multiplex PCR. TCRdb passed the multiplex PCR reads through MiXCR, listing each CDR3 protein once. The table shows 600,000 to 950,000 distinct CDR3 sequences, with roughly two fifths occurring only once. This sample was taken from a study of Graves' ophthalmopathy and Graves' hyperthyroidism. Study at large: Peripheral blood was gathered at the point of initial diagnosis, before any treatment started. Findings of the study overall: The model achieved around 67% sensitivity and 72% to 85% specificity for ophthalmopathy progression.

The starting material, roughly 9.4 ml of fresh peripheral blood, provided the PBMCs. The TCR originated in an adult man with Graves' ophthalmopathy. What was sequenced was peripheral blood.

CDR3 sequence reads: CASSSEPGTEAFF. In DNA form, the CDR3 reads TGCGCCAGCAGCTCGGAACCGGGCACTGAAGCTTTCTTT. The chain recombines TRBV5-1 with TRBJ1-1; D not certain. The germline CDR1 and CDR2 sequences are SGHRS and YFSETQ. Trimming left V 3 bases short and J 4 bases short, with 10 bases between. The CDR3 is 13 amino acids.